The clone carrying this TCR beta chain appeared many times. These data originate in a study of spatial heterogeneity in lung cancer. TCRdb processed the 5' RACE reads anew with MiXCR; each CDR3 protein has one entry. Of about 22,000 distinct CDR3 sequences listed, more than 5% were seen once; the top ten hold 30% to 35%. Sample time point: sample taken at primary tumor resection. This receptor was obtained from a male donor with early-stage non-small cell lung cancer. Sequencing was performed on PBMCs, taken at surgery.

This CDR3 reads CASSLGGLAGGTDTQYF. The CDR3, as DNA: TGTGCCAGCAGTTTGGGTGGACTAGCGGGAGGGACAGATACGCAGTATTTT. V and J are TRBV12-3 or TRBV12-4 and TRBJ2-3; TRBD2 matches at 15 bases. Trimming cost V 3 bases and J 3 bases; bases outside gene matches: 4. The CDR3 extends over 17 amino acids.